The 32 T cell receptor beta chains below were found in one sample sequenced in a study of T cell responses to AZD1222 COVID-19 vaccine. Sequenced by immunoSEQ multiplex PCR; TCRdb stores in-frame clones only, minus some. This sample has about 97,000 clones, with around 88% found just once. The sequencing used peripheral blood, collected on day 0 of AZD1222 vaccination. These receptors came from an adult in good health.

This clone was observed a few times. This chain links TRBV4-3 with TRBJ1-1, with D uncertain. CDR3 size: 14 residues. Germline V gene data show CDR1 as LGHNA and CDR2 as YSLEER. V was trimmed by 1 base and J by 1 base, leaving 7 bases between them. The CDR3 sequence: CASSQGPGNTEAFF. The CDR3 region has the DNA TGCGCCAGCAGCCAAGGCCCAGGGAACACTGAAGCTTTCTTT.

Here the CDR3 reads CASSPQGQATGELFF. The CDR3, as DNA: TGCGCCAGCAGCCCTCAGGGACAGGCCACCGGGGAGCTGTTTTTT. The V and J genes are TRBV4-3 and TRBJ2-2, with 8 bases aligning to TRBD1. Germline V CDR1 and CDR2: LGHNA, YSLEER. V was clipped by 4 bases and J by 4 bases; unmatched bases: 5. The CDR3 runs 15 residues.

The V call is TRBV7-2, the J call TRBJ2-4; tentative D call: TRBD2 (5 bases). Germline-derived CDR1 and CDR2 are SGHTA and FQGNSA. CDR3 length equals 17 residues. V was trimmed by 4 bases and J by 1 base, leaving 17 bases between them. This chain's CDR3 is CASSSTPGVGAKNIQYF. The CDR3 DNA is TGTGCCAGCAGCTCTACCCCCGGGGTGGGGGCCAAAAACATTCAGTACTTC.

The chain uses TRBV11-3 and TRBJ2-2; the D gene is possibly TRBD2 (6 bases). This CDR3 has 17 amino acids. Germline assignment: CDR1 SGHNT and CDR2 YENEEA. Trimming stripped 4 bases from V and 3 bases from J, with 18 bases between. The CDR3: CASSSPDGSLDTGELFF. CDR3 coding DNA: TGTGCCAGCAGCTCCCCCGACGGGAGTTTGGACACCGGGGAGCTGTTTTTT.

The chain couples TRBV10-1 to TRBJ2-7, with a tentative D call TRBD2 (6 bases). The V gene's germline CDR1 is WNHNN and CDR2 SYGVQD (reference sequence). This CDR3 spans 15 amino acids. V lost 0 bases, J lost 5 bases, and 14 bases lay in between. This CDR3 is CASSESRLGLNEQYF. CDR3 bases: TGCGCCAGCAGTGAGTCGAGACTAGGGCTGAACGAGCAGTACTTC.

J is TRBJ1-5 and V is TRBV5-1; 12 nucleotides align to TRBD1. The trim removed 0 bases at V and 5 bases at J, leaving 3 bases unmatched. Germline V CDR1 and CDR2: SGHRS, YFSETQ. This CDR3 has 16 amino acids. As DNA, the CDR3 is TGCGCCAGCAGCTTGGAGGGACAGGGGGCGGATCAGCCCCAGCATTTT. This sequence encodes CASSLEGQGADQPQHF.

DNA for the CDR3: TGTGCCAGCAGTTTATCGAATTGGCGACAGGGGGAATACGAGCAGTACTTC. Encoded protein: CASSLSNWRQGEYEQYF. The chain is built from TRBV27 and TRBJ2-7, with 9 positions matching TRBD1. CDR1 is MNHEY, CDR2 SMNVEV, per germline (reference sequence). Trimming at V came to 0 bases and at J to 4 bases, leaving 10 bases not matched to a gene. CDR3 length: 17 amino acids.

Concerning this clone itself: Additional DNA sequences in this sample encode the identical CDR3. This chain connects TRBV12-3 or TRBV12-4 to TRBJ1-5, with D tentatively TRBD1 (5 bases). The CDR3 contains 13 residues. V lost 3 bases and J 6 bases, leaving 9 bases between the germline ends. CDR3 amino acids: CASSLGEGQPQHF. CDR3 nucleotides: TGTGCCAGCAGTTTGGGGGAGGGTCAGCCCCAGCATTTT.

The chain employs TRBV28 and TRBJ1-2; maybe TRBD1 (6 bases). Germline CDR1 MDHEN, CDR2 SYDVKM. The CDR3 totals 16 residues. Between the trimmed V and J ends, which lost 0 bases and 4 bases, there was a span of 15 bases. DNA of the CDR3: TGTGCCAGCAGTTTATGGCGTGGGGGCGCGGGCTATGGCTACACCTTC. It codes for CASSLWRGGAGYGYTF.

The genes are TRBV5-6 and TRBJ2-3; 10 bases match TRBD2. The CDR3 is made up of 15 amino acids. Trimming took 4 bases from V and 6 from J; bases not matched to a gene: 8. Germline V CDR1 and CDR2: SGHDT, YYEEEE. CDR3 nucleotides: TGTGCCAGCAGCCCCGCGGGACTAGCGACCGATACGCAGTATTTT. Translated: CASSPAGLATDTQYF.

The V call is TRBV23-1, the J call TRBJ2-1; 7 positions agree with TRBD2. TRBV23-1 is an open reading frame, and its role is uncertain. This CDR3 spans 18 amino acids. V dropped 5 bases and J dropped 0; count of bases not matched to a gene: 13. The CDR3 region is CASSDNPFAGDSYNEQFF. DNA of the CDR3: TGCGCCAGCAGTGACAATCCTTTCGCGGGGGACTCCTACAATGAGCAGTTCTTC.

V gene TRBV19 combines with J gene TRBJ1-5; 9 positions agree with TRBD1. Germline V CDR1 and CDR2: LNHDA, SQIVND (reference sequence). This CDR3 spans 13 amino acids. J lost 4 bases, V lost 10 bases, and 5 bases had no gene match. CDR3 sequence: CATTGQGNQPQHF. The CDR3 region has the DNA TGTGCCACTACAGGACAGGGGAATCAGCCCCAGCATTTT. The whole variable domain, filled in from reference TRBV19 and TRBJ1-5, reads DGGITQSPKYLFRKEGQNVTLSCEQNLNHDAMYWYRQDPGQGLRLIYYSQIVNDFQKGDIAEGYSVSREKKESFPLTVTSAQKNPTAFYLCATTGQGNQPQHFGDGTRLSIL.

J is TRBJ2-2 and V is TRBV11-2; TRBD2 might be the D (6 bases). CDR3 length: 16 residues. CDR1 is SGHAT and CDR2 is FQNNGV in the germline V gene. V was shortened by 2 bases and J by 0 bases, with 10 bases between the two germline ends. The CDR3 spells CASSLRRESNTGELFF. The CDR3 bases are TGTGCCAGCAGCTTACGGCGGGAATCGAACACCGGGGAGCTGTTTTTT.

The V gene is TRBV6-5, the J gene TRBJ1-5; D uncertain. Trimming took 6 bases from V and 3 from J, leaving 6 bases between them. Germline values: CDR1 MNHEY, CDR2 SVGAGI. CDR3 length equals 12 residues. The CDR3 bases are TGTGCCAGCAGCAGAGACAATCAGCCCCAGCATTTT. Translation: CASSRDNQPQHF.

The chain links TRBV19 to TRBJ2-1; D is unclear. The CDR3 is 14 amino acids. The germline gives CDR1 LNHDA, CDR2 SQIVND (reference sequence). Trimming took off 2 bases at V and 5 bases at J, with 10 bases between the two ends. The CDR3 nucleotides read TGTGCCAGTAGTATAAAGGCTAACCACAATGAGCAGTTCTTC. Its translation: CASSIKANHNEQFF.

The chain links TRBV9 to TRBJ2-4; 7 bases align to TRBD1. The CDR3 sequence is 19 residues long. J was trimmed by 0 bases and V by 2 bases; bases with no gene match: 14. Germline values: CDR1 SGDLS, CDR2 YYNGEE. The CDR3: CASSVGFEGTELAKNIQYF. CDR3 in DNA: TGTGCCAGCAGCGTGGGGTTCGAGGGGACAGAACTAGCCAAAAACATTCAGTACTTC.

CDR3 DNA: TGTGCCAGCAGCGTACGGGGGGACAGGTACGAGCAGTACTTC. This translates into CASSVRGDRYEQYF. The chain has TRBV9 and TRBJ2-7; TRBD1 might be the D (8 bases). V lost 1 base and J lost 4, with 12 bases in between. Germline-derived CDR1 and CDR2 are SGDLS and YYNGEE. The CDR3 runs 14 residues.

This clone was seen a few times. V usage is TRBV19 and J usage is TRBJ2-1, with TRBD1 matching 8 bases. The V gene end was trimmed by 3 bases and the J gene end by 8 bases; junction bases not matched to a gene: 6. CDR3 size: 14 residues. In germline, CDR1 is LNHDA, CDR2 SQIVND (reference sequence). In DNA, the CDR3 is TGTGCCAGTAGTATCTTGGACAGGGACGATGAGCAGTTCTTC. Its protein product is CASSILDRDDEQFF.

A few counts support this clone. CDR3 DNA: TGTGCCAGCAGTGGGTGGGACAGGGAAACTGAAGCTTTCTTT. Amino acid sequence: CASSGWDRETEAFF. V usage is TRBV3-1 (or the pseudogene TRBV3-2) and J usage is TRBJ1-1, with 9 nucleotides matching TRBD1. The CDR3 totals 14 residues. Germline lookup yields CDR1 LGHDT and CDR2 YNNKEL (reference sequence). V lost 6 bases to trimming and J lost 5 bases; unmatched junction nucleotides: 7.

The sample holds one count of this clone. V and J are TRBV27 and TRBJ1-1, with D tentatively TRBD1 (6 bases). CDR1 is MNHEY, CDR2 SMNVEV, per germline (reference sequence). The CDR3 has 15 residues. V lost 5 bases to trimming and J lost 2 bases, with 15 bases between them. The CDR3 region is CASSPQGGTNTEAFF. In DNA, the CDR3 is TGTGCCAGCAGTCCCCAAGGGGGGACTAACACTGAAGCTTTCTTT.

The table lists this clone with a count of one. J is TRBJ1-5 and V is TRBV7-2, with D perhaps matching TRBD1 (5 bases). Germline assignment: CDR1 SGHTA and CDR2 FQGNSA. The CDR3 spans 14 residues. The V gene lost 6 bases and the J gene lost 3 bases, with 12 bases spanning the gap. CDR3 sequence: CASRTGADNQPQHF. CDR3 DNA sequence: TGTGCCAGCAGAACTGGGGCGGACAATCAGCCCCAGCATTTT.

The chain recombines TRBV11-2 with TRBJ2-7, with D possibly TRBD1 on 5 matching bases. The V and J ends lost 0 bases and 0 bases respectively, with 12 bases between them. Germline V gene data show CDR1 as SGHAT and CDR2 as FQNNGV. This CDR3 is 16 amino acids long. CDR3 in amino acids: CASSLDPRQSSYEQYF. In DNA, the CDR3 is TGTGCCAGCAGCTTAGATCCGAGACAGAGCTCCTACGAGCAGTACTTC.

This clone was detected only once. The chain recombines TRBV5-1 with TRBJ2-5; 7 nucleotides line up with TRBD1. This CDR3 has 14 amino acids. CDR1 and CDR2 from the germline V gene are SGHRS and YFSETQ. The trim removed 4 bases at V and 1 base at J, leaving 4 bases unmatched. CDR3 loop: CASSPRQGQETQYF. CDR3 bases: TGCGCCAGCAGCCCCCGACAGGGCCAAGAGACCCAGTACTTC.

The chain uses TRBV4-1 and TRBJ2-7, with no clear D. V gave up 0 bases and J gave up 3 bases, with 18 bases separating them. Germline assignment: CDR1 MGHRA and CDR2 YSYEKL. There are 17 residues in the CDR3. Here the CDR3 reads CASSQDYRQPLDYEQYF. The CDR3 DNA reads TGCGCCAGCAGCCAAGATTATCGGCAACCCCTGGACTACGAGCAGTACTTC.

This chain joins TRBV11-2 and TRBJ2-3; TRBD1 or TRBD2 may be the D gene (6 bases each). The CDR3 is 14 amino acids. CDR1 is SGHAT and CDR2 is FQNNGV in the germline V gene. V was trimmed by 7 bases and J by 13 bases, leaving 24 bases between them. CDR3 in amino acids: CASTAGTYGGQKYF. CDR3 bases: TGTGCCAGCACCGCTGGGACCTACGGGGGCCAAAAGTATTTT.

The V gene is TRBV6-6, the J gene TRBJ2-2, with D possibly being TRBD2 (7 bases). This CDR3 comprises 15 residues. Germline V CDR1 and CDR2: MNHNY, SVGAGI (reference sequence). Trimming stripped 4 bases from V and 3 bases from J, with 12 bases between. In DNA form, the CDR3 reads TGTGCCAGCAGTTGGAGGGGGGGCGACACCGGGGAGCTGTTTTTT. Translating it yields CASSWRGGDTGELFF.

This clone was detected only a few times. The chain is built from TRBV11-3 and TRBJ2-7, with 8 nucleotides matching TRBD2. The length of the CDR3 is 14 residues. Looked up from germline, CDR1 is SGHNT and CDR2 is YENEEA. Trimming at V came to 6 bases and at J to 5 bases, leaving 9 bases not matched to a gene. CDR3: CASSSSGSWNEQYF. In DNA, the CDR3 is TGTGCCAGCAGTTCGAGCGGGAGTTGGAACGAGCAGTACTTC.

V usage is TRBV28 and J usage is TRBJ2-5; 11 bases are a match to TRBD1. This CDR3 comprises 16 residues. The V and J ends lost 1 base and 5 bases, in that order; junction bases with no gene match: 6. Germline V gives CDR1 MDHEN, CDR2 SYDVKM. In DNA, the CDR3 is TGTGCCAGCAGTTTATCTGGACAGGGGGCGGGGGAGACCCAGTACTTC. Residues: CASSLSGQGAGETQYF.

The genes are TRBV5-1 and TRBJ1-2; D gene unclear. V was cut by 2 bases and J by 2 bases, with 10 bases left in between. The CDR3 covers 14 residues. The germline V gene encodes CDR1 SGHRS and CDR2 YFSETQ. The CDR3: CASSLAGMNYGYTF. In nucleotides, the CDR3 is TGCGCCAGCAGCTTAGCTGGGATGAACTATGGCTACACCTTC.

The CDR3 region has the DNA TGTGCCAGCAGCTTAGCCAAAAACATTCAGTACTTC. Amino acids: CASSLAKNIQYF. V usage is TRBV28 and J usage is TRBJ2-4, with D hard to call. The CDR3 covers 12 residues. The ends were cut back, 6 bases at V and 0 bases at J, with 3 bases in the middle. CDR1 and CDR2 (germline): MDHEN, SYDVKM.

J is TRBJ2-4 and V is TRBV28; TRBD1 aligns across 7 bases. Unmatched junction bases numbered 6, after V lost 3 bases and J lost 7 bases. Germline V lookup: CDR1 MDHEN, CDR2 SYDVKM. There are 14 residues in the CDR3. In DNA, the CDR3 is TGTGCCAGCAGTTTCGGAGACAGGGCCAACATTCAGTACTTC. Its translation is CASSFGDRANIQYF.

The chain carries TRBV30 and TRBJ1-1, with D possibly being TRBD1 (5 bases). V was cut by 2 bases and J by 10 bases, with 26 bases left in between. In germline, CDR1 is GTSNPN, CDR2 SVGIG (reference sequence). The CDR3 is 16 residues long. CDR3: CAWSPGGVRDPLGAFF. The CDR3 nucleotides are TGTGCCTGGAGTCCCGGGGGGGTCCGGGATCCTTTGGGAGCTTTCTTT.